This passage covers 15 T cell receptor beta chains from one sample sequenced in a study of T cell changes during pregnancy in multiple sclerosis. This table comes from immunoSEQ multiplex PCR, and its TCRdb copy is limited to in-frame clones, with some not included. The table shows approximately 49,000 clones, with 90% occurring only once. Sequences were derived from peripheral blood, sampled after pregnancy. The source of these receptors is a female donor in good health, enrolled as a control in a pregnancy study.

This chain links TRBV4-2 with TRBJ1-2; 7 bases are a match to TRBD1. The ends lost 4 bases at V and 8 bases at J; junction bases unmatched: 7. There are 13 residues in the CDR3. Per germline, CDR1 LGHNA and CDR2 YNFKEQ. This CDR3 reads CASSRQGGVGYTF. CDR3 DNA sequence: TGTGCCAGCAGCCGACAGGGTGGCGTCGGCTACACCTTC.

This clone is a singleton in its sample. The rearrangement links TRBV5-1 to TRBJ2-2, with D unclear. The CDR3 is 18 amino acids. Per germline, CDR1 SGHRS and CDR2 YFSETQ. V lost 0 bases and J lost 0, with 15 bases in between. CDR3 residues: CASSLVPPGLSNTGELFF. As DNA, the CDR3 is TGCGCCAGCAGCTTGGTTCCCCCTGGGCTGTCGAACACCGGGGAGCTGTTTTTT. The entire variable domain, with the rest obtained from reference TRBV5-1 and TRBJ2-2, is as follows: KAGVTQTPRYLIKTRGQQVTLSCSPISGHRSVSWYQQTPGQGLQFLFEYFSETQRNKGNFPGRFSGRQFSNSRSEMNVSTLELGDSALYLCASSLVPPGLSNTGELFFGEGSRLTVL.

V gene TRBV6-6 combines with J gene TRBJ1-2; D perhaps matches TRBD1 (5 bases). This CDR3 comprises 12 residues. CDR1 and CDR2 from the germline V gene are MNHNY and SVGAGI (reference sequence). Trimming left V 4 bases short and J 9 bases short, with 12 bases between. In nucleotides, the CDR3 is TGTGCCAGCAGTTTGCTTGCAGGGCGCTACACCTTC. Protein: CASSLLAGRYTF.

The chain combines TRBV28 with TRBJ2-7; 14 bases align to TRBD2. The CDR3 spans 15 residues. The germline CDR1 and CDR2 sequences are MDHEN and SYDVKM. V shed 5 bases and J 5 bases; nucleotides not matched to a gene: 5. The CDR3 sequence is CASSLGGLAGDEQYF. The CDR3 coding sequence is TGTGCCAGCAGTCTTGGGGGACTAGCGGGAGACGAGCAGTACTTC.

The J gene is TRBJ2-7, the V gene TRBV9, with D possibly matching TRBD1 (7 bases). Trimming pared 2 bases from V and 3 bases from J, leaving 12 bases between. CDR1 and CDR2 (germline): SGDLS, YYNGEE. The CDR3 is made up of 14 amino acids. The DNA of the CDR3 is TGTGCCAGCAGCGTCGGGCAGGGGGGCTACGAGCAGTACTTC. This sequence encodes CASSVGQGGYEQYF.

The V and J genes are TRBV11-2 and TRBJ2-3; TRBD2 aligns across 8 bases. The germline CDR1 and CDR2 sequences are SGHAT and FQNNGV. J lost 0 bases, V lost 3 bases, and 11 bases had no gene match. The CDR3 extends over 18 amino acids. As DNA, the CDR3 is TGTGCCAGCAGCTTTATCTTGAGCGGGAGCTCTAGCACAGATACGCAGTATTTT. It translates to CASSFILSGSSSTDTQYF. Full variable domain (missing parts from reference TRBV11-2 and TRBJ2-3): EAGVAQSPRYKIIEKRQSVAFWCNPISGHATLYWYQQILGQGPKLLIQFQNNGVVDDSQLPKDRFSAERLKGVDSTLKIQPAKLEDSAVYLCASSFILSGSSSTDTQYFGPGTRLTVL.

This chain joins TRBV29-1 and TRBJ2-5, with no clear D. Germline assignment: CDR1 SQVTM and CDR2 ANQGSEA. Trimming removed 4 bases at V and 2 bases at J, with 14 bases between. CDR3 size: 14 residues. The CDR3, as DNA: TGCAGCGTTGGAACGCGGATCCGGCAAGAGACCCAGTACTTC. Amino acids: CSVGTRIRQETQYF.

The chain couples TRBV15 to TRBJ2-2, with TRBD2 identical over 16 bases. Germline V CDR1 and CDR2: LNHNV, YYDKDF (reference sequence). Unmatched junction bases numbered 7, after V lost 4 bases and J lost 5 bases. This CDR3 comprises 18 residues. The CDR3 DNA follows: TGTGCCACCAGCACCTACGGGACTAGCGGGAGGGCAACCGGGGAGCTGTTTTTT. Translated: CATSTYGTSGRATGELFF.

The chain combines TRBV9 with TRBJ2-3; weak D call: TRBD2 (6 bases). The CDR3 runs 16 residues. CDR1 and CDR2 from the germline V gene are SGDLS and YYNGEE. V was cut by 0 bases and J by 3 bases, with 14 bases left in between. This CDR3 reads CASSVDPGAGTDTQYF. The DNA of the CDR3 is TGTGCCAGCAGCGTAGATCCGGGAGCAGGAACAGATACGCAGTATTTT.

The rearrangement joins TRBV4-3 to TRBJ1-6; possible D gene TRBD1, 6 bases. The germline V gene has CDR1 LGHNA and CDR2 YSLEER. The V end lost 1 base, the J end lost 5 bases, and 9 bases lay between the germline ends. There are 15 residues in the CDR3. In DNA form, the CDR3 reads TGCGCCAGCAGCCAAGCTCAGGGGCATAATTCACCCCTCCACTTT. It yields the protein CASSQAQGHNSPLHF.

The chain employs TRBV4-3 and TRBJ2-2, with 9 bases that match TRBD2. This CDR3 is built from 17 residues. Germline lookup yields CDR1 LGHNA and CDR2 YSLEER. V lost 3 bases to trimming and J lost 6 bases; unmatched junction nucleotides: 11. CDR3 DNA sequence: TGCGCCAGCAGCCAGAATTCGGGACTAGCCACCCCCGGGGAGCTGTTTTTT. This sequence encodes CASSQNSGLATPGELFF.

The chain has TRBV7-9 and TRBJ2-1; D is uncertain. The germline V and J ends were trimmed by 4 bases and 4 bases, with 8 bases remaining between them. CDR1 is SEHNR, CDR2 FQNEAQ, per germline (reference sequence). This CDR3 is 13 amino acids long. In nucleotides, the CDR3 is TGTGCCAGCAGCTCGAAACAGTACAATGAGCAGTTCTTC. Protein: CASSSKQYNEQFF.

This chain uses TRBV9 with TRBJ1-4, with unresolved D. Trimming took off 3 bases at V and 3 bases at J, with 12 bases between the two ends. The CDR3 sequence is 15 residues long. Germline CDR1 and CDR2: SGDLS and YYNGEE. CDR3 in amino acids: CASSATSLPNEKLFF. As DNA, the CDR3 is TGTGCCAGCAGCGCAACCAGTCTTCCTAATGAAAAACTGTTTTTT.

V and J are TRBV9 and TRBJ2-1; no reliable D call. This CDR3 has 14 residues. The germline V gene has CDR1 SGDLS and CDR2 YYNGEE. Trimming stripped 5 bases from V and 0 bases from J, with 9 bases between. CDR3 protein: CASSPFSSYNEQFF. CDR3 sequence (DNA): TGTGCCAGCAGTCCGTTTAGCTCCTACAATGAGCAGTTCTTC.

The chain is built from TRBV6-1 and TRBJ2-7, with D maybe TRBD2 (7 bases). This CDR3 comprises 15 residues. Germline V CDR1 and CDR2: MNHNS, SASEGT. V lost 5 bases, J lost 1 base, and 15 bases lay in between. The CDR3 reads CASSRGAGASYEQYF. CDR3 coding DNA: TGTGCCAGCAGTAGGGGCGCGGGGGCTTCCTACGAGCAGTACTTC.